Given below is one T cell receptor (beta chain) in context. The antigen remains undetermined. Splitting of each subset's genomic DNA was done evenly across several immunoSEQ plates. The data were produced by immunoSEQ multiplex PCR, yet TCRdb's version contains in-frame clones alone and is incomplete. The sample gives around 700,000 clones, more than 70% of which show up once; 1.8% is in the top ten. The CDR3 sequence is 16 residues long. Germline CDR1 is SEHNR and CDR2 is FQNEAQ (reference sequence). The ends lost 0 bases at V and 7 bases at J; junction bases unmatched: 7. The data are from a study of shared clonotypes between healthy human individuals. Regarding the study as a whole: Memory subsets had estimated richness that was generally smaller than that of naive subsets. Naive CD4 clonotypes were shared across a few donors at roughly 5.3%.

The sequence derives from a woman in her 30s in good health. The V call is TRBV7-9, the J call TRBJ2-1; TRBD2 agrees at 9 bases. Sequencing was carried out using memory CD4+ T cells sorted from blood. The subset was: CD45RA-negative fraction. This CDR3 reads CASSLASGLARNEQFF. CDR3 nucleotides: TGTGCCAGCAGCTTAGCCTCGGGACTAGCTAGGAATGAGCAGTTCTTC.